Detailed here is one T cell receptor (beta chain). What it binds is unknown. The PCR ran on 60 Vbeta and 13 Jbeta primers. This table comes from immunoSEQ multiplex PCR, and its TCRdb copy is limited to in-frame clones, with some not included. The sample records 150,000 to 200,000 clones, around 80% being singletons. The data were obtained in a study of cytomegalovirus exposure and HLA in healthy donors. The CDR3 sequence is 15 residues long. V was clipped by 4 bases and J by 0 bases, with 10 bases between them. The germline V gene encodes CDR1 LNHDA and CDR2 SQIVND (reference sequence). Though probably carrying unrecorded immune exposures, donors were nominally healthy at sampling. Study results and caveats: Some highly shared sequence variants likely arose as a pipeline artifact. Earlier results showed most TCR beta V segments being productive about 87% or about 30% of the time.

The chain combines TRBV19 with TRBJ1-3, with D possibly TRBD1 on 6 matching bases. Sequenced material: PBMCs. The origin of this receptor is a male donor in good health and CMV-seropositive. DNA of the CDR3: TGTGCCAGTAGTACCTTGGACAGCTCTGGAAACACCATATATTTT. Translating it yields CASSTLDSSGNTIYF. Drawing the rest from reference TRBV19 and TRBJ1-3, the complete variable domain is DGGITQSPKYLFRKEGQNVTLSCEQNLNHDAMYWYRQDPGQGLRLIYYSQIVNDFQKGDIAEGYSVSREKKESFPLTVTSAQKNPTAFYLCASSTLDSSGNTIYFGEGSWLTVV.